Below are 14 T cell receptor beta chains sequenced from a single sample in a study of blood T cell repertoires in COVID-19. TCRdb's table, derived via immunoSEQ multiplex PCR, lists solely in-frame clones and lacks some. Among fewer than 400,000 clones listed, around 84% were seen once. Source material: peripheral blood. These receptor sequences come from a woman aged 18-30 years with acute or convalescent COVID-19.

The chain combines TRBV15 with TRBJ1-4, with D maybe TRBD1 (6 bases). Germline CDR1 LNHNV, CDR2 YYDKDF (reference sequence). This CDR3 comprises 18 residues. Trimming took 0 bases from V and 2 from J, leaving 16 bases between them. In DNA form, the CDR3 reads TGTGCCACCAGCAGAGATCTTGGAGGGGGGGCGACTAATGAAAAACTGTTTTTT. It codes for CATSRDLGGGATNEKLFF. Complete variable domain (other parts from reference TRBV15 and TRBJ1-4): DAMVIQNPRYQVTQFGKPVTLSCSQTLNHNVMYWYQQKSSQAPKLLFHYYDKDFNNEADTPDNFQSRRPNTSFCFLDIRSPGLGDTAMYLCATSRDLGGGATNEKLFFGSGTQLSVL.

This clone was recorded only once. The chain is built from TRBV11-2 and TRBJ1-2; the match to TRBD1 covers 7 bases. Germline trimming cut 5 bases from V and 1 base from J; bases unmatched to any gene: 7. There are 15 residues in the CDR3. The germline gives CDR1 SGHAT, CDR2 FQNNGV. The CDR3 DNA reads TGTGCCAGCAGCGACCGGGACAGACATAACTATGGCTACACCTTC. This gives the protein CASSDRDRHNYGYTF.

This clone has just one count. The V gene is TRBV27, the J gene TRBJ2-7; D might be TRBD1 (5 bases). CDR1 and CDR2 from the germline V gene are MNHEY and SMNVEV (reference sequence). The V gene lost 0 bases and the J gene lost 4 bases, with 13 bases spanning the gap. The CDR3 runs to 15 residues. The CDR3 reads CASSLSSQGKYEQYF. The CDR3 DNA sequence: TGTGCCAGCAGTTTATCGTCCCAGGGAAAGTACGAGCAGTACTTC.

The genes are TRBV19 and TRBJ2-3; 13 bases fit TRBD2. The V and J ends lost 10 bases and 3 bases, in that order; junction bases with no gene match: 10. The CDR3 sequence is 16 residues long. Germline-derived CDR1 and CDR2 are LNHDA and SQIVND (reference sequence). The CDR3 DNA reads as TGTGCCACGGCGGGACTAGCGGGAATGGGTACAGATACGCAGTATTTT. Its translation: CATAGLAGMGTDTQYF.

This clone was counted ten times or more. This chain links TRBV6-5 with TRBJ1-2; maybe TRBD1 (6 bases). V lost 2 bases, J lost 2 bases, and 12 bases lay in between. There are 15 residues in the CDR3. From germline, CDR1 is MNHEY and CDR2 SVGAGI. CDR3 protein: CASSYTQGTNYGYTF. The CDR3 coding sequence is TGTGCCAGCAGTTACACTCAGGGGACGAACTATGGCTACACCTTC.

The chain recombines TRBV5-4 with TRBJ2-1, with TRBD1 identical over 9 bases. This CDR3 region has 15 residues. The germline gives CDR1 SGHNT, CDR2 YYREEE (reference sequence). V lost 5 bases, J lost 7 bases, and 10 bases stayed unmatched. The CDR3 region has the DNA TGTGCCAGCAGACCCGGGACAGGGTCGTCAAATGAGCAGTTCTTC. Translated: CASRPGTGSSNEQFF.

This rearrangement joins TRBV9 to TRBJ1-4; D call uncertain. This CDR3 comprises 13 residues. The germline gives CDR1 SGDLS, CDR2 YYNGEE. Trimming left V 4 bases short and J 7 bases short, with 11 bases between. The CDR3 reads CASSPPGSEKLFF. The CDR3 nucleotides are TGTGCCAGCAGCCCCCCTGGCAGTGAAAAACTGTTTTTT.

The V and J genes are TRBV6-5 and TRBJ2-1; 12 bases are a match to TRBD2. Germline lookup yields CDR1 MNHEY and CDR2 SVGAGI. With 5 bases clipped from V and 5 bases from J, the junction kept 1 base outside the gene matches. CDR3 size: 14 residues. In nucleotides, the CDR3 is TGTGCCAGCAGTCGACTAGCGGGAGACAATGAGCAGTTCTTC. The encoded protein is CASSRLAGDNEQFF.

The CDR3 loop reads CATSRQLSDTEAFF. DNA of the CDR3: TGTGCCACCAGCAGGCAGTTATCAGACACTGAAGCTTTCTTT. This sequence joins TRBV15 and TRBJ1-1; D remains unclear. Trimming took off 3 bases at V and 3 bases at J, with 11 bases between the two ends. Looked up from germline, CDR1 is LNHNV and CDR2 is YYDKDF (reference sequence). The CDR3 covers 14 residues.

This clone was observed a few times. V usage is TRBV19 and J usage is TRBJ1-4, with D unclear. V lost 7 bases, J lost 2 bases, and 17 bases lay in between. This CDR3 is built from 16 residues. CDR1 is LNHDA, CDR2 SQIVND, per germline (reference sequence). The CDR3: CASTFWGATTNEKLFF. CDR3 in DNA: TGTGCCAGTACCTTCTGGGGAGCAACTACTAATGAAAAACTGTTTTTT.

This chain joins TRBV3-1 (or the pseudogene TRBV3-2) and TRBJ2-3; TRBD2 matches at 8 bases. Germline V gene lookup returns CDR1 LGHDT and CDR2 YNNKEL (reference sequence). CDR3 size: 16 residues. Germline trimming cut 0 bases from V and 2 bases from J; bases unmatched to any gene: 4. CDR3: CASSQDFGGATDTQYF. The CDR3 DNA reads TGTGCCAGCAGCCAAGATTTCGGGGGGGCCACAGATACGCAGTATTTT.

In nucleotides, the CDR3 is TGTGCCAGCAGCCCCCGGGGACAGGTGTCCTACAATGAGCAGTTCTTC. Translated: CASSPRGQVSYNEQFF. The chain uses TRBV14 and TRBJ2-1; 8 nucleotides match TRBD1. The CDR3 is 16 residues long. CDR1 SGHDN and CDR2 FVKESK come from the germline V gene. V gave up 4 bases and J gave up 1 base; unmatched junction bases: 6.

The rearrangement joins TRBV7-9 to TRBJ1-5, with D uncertain. The V gene's germline CDR1 is SEHNR and CDR2 FQNEAQ (reference sequence). The CDR3 has 12 residues. V lost 4 bases and J lost 5, with 6 bases in between. The CDR3 loop is CASSSLDQPQHF. CDR3 coding DNA: TGTGCCAGCAGCTCGTTAGATCAGCCCCAGCATTTT.

Details on this clone: Sequence at one end of the junction differs from germline and may be a read error. The chain uses TRBV24-1 and TRBJ1-1, with 7 bases aligning to TRBD1. There are 13 residues in the CDR3. Germline CDR1 is KGHDR and CDR2 is SFDVKD. In nucleotides, the CDR3 is TGTGCCACCAGTGACTGGACAGGCACTCAAGCTTTCTTT. As protein: CATSDWTGTQAFF.